Each of the 7 T cell receptor beta chains below was sequenced from the same sample in a study of a mutant IDH1 vaccine in newly diagnosed glioma. No antigen has been assigned to these receptors. Assay used: immunoSEQ multiplex PCR; TCRdb lists only in-frame clones, some missing. Of approximately 56,000 clones in the sample, approximately 75% were seen once. This sample's time point: week 47, end of study. The investigators gave 300 ug of mutant IDH1 20-mer peptide in each vaccine dose, together with topical imiquimod. Sequences were derived from PBMCs, sampled from a glioma patient whose treatment included an IDH1 peptide vaccine. The receptor source for this set is a man in his forties or fifties with glioma.

This clone was counted between two and nine times. The CDR3 DNA follows: TGTGCCAGCAGTGTAGGAAACCCTATGAACACTGAAGCTTTCTTT. Its protein is CASSVGNPMNTEAFF. The V call is TRBV2, the J call TRBJ1-1; D is unresolved. CDR3 length equals 15 residues. CDR1 is SNHLY, CDR2 FYNNEI, per germline. Trimming cost V 4 bases and J 0 bases, with 12 bases left between them.

The chain employs TRBV7-6 and TRBJ1-1, with TRBD1 as a possible D gene (6 bases). The CDR3 runs to 13 residues. Germline V gene data show CDR1 as SGHVS and CDR2 as FNYEAQ. V was cut by 5 bases and J by 0 bases, with 7 bases left in between. The CDR3 here is CASSRQVNTEAFF. The CDR3 DNA reads TGTGCCAGCAGCCGACAGGTGAACACTGAAGCTTTCTTT. Complete variable domain (other parts from reference TRBV7-6 and TRBJ1-1): GAGVSQSPRYKVTKRGQDVALRCDPISGHVSLYWYRQALGQGPEFLTYFNYEAQQDKSGLPNDRFSAERPEGSISTLTIQRTEQRDSAMYRCASSRQVNTEAFFGQGTRLTVV.

The chain uses TRBV11-2 and TRBJ1-3; D is perhaps TRBD1 (5 bases). CDR1 SGHAT and CDR2 FQNNGV come from the germline V gene. V lost 4 bases to trimming and J lost 3 bases, with 13 bases between them. The CDR3 has 15 amino acids. The CDR3 loop reads CASSSPAGVGNTIYF. The CDR3 region has the DNA TGTGCCAGCAGCTCCCCTGCGGGGGTTGGAAACACCATATATTTT.

The chain employs TRBV5-1 and TRBJ2-2; the D is unclear. The germline V gene encodes CDR1 SGHRS and CDR2 YFSETQ. CDR3 length: 14 residues. Trimming stripped 0 bases from V and 6 bases from J, with 9 bases between. The CDR3 region is CASSLARDPGELFF. The CDR3 nucleotides are TGCGCCAGCAGCTTGGCCAGAGACCCCGGGGAGCTGTTTTTT. The full variable domain, in which reference TRBV5-1 and TRBJ2-2 provide the parts outside the CDR3, is KAGVTQTPRYLIKTRGQQVTLSCSPISGHRSVSWYQQTPGQGLQFLFEYFSETQRNKGNFPGRFSGRQFSNSRSEMNVSTLELGDSALYLCASSLARDPGELFFGEGSRLTVL.

This rearrangement joins TRBV7-9 to TRBJ2-3; D remains ambiguous. The V and J ends lost 2 bases and 3 bases respectively, with 9 bases between them. There are 14 residues in the CDR3. Germline values: CDR1 SEHNR, CDR2 FQNEAQ (reference sequence). The CDR3 sequence is CASSLIRGTDTQYF. CDR3 coding DNA: TGTGCCAGCAGCTTAATTCGAGGAACAGATACGCAGTATTTT.

The V and J genes are TRBV7-2 and TRBJ1-1; maybe TRBD1 (6 bases). The CDR3 extends over 14 amino acids. Trimming removed 1 base at V and 5 bases at J, with 11 bases between. Germline CDR1 and CDR2: SGHTA and FQGNSA. The chain's CDR3 is CASSLDRERTEAFF. The CDR3 nucleotides are TGTGCCAGCAGCTTAGACAGGGAAAGAACTGAAGCTTTCTTT.

The V call is TRBV7-2, the J call TRBJ2-3; weak D call: TRBD2 (6 bases). This CDR3 comprises 14 residues. The germline CDR1 and CDR2 sequences are SGHTA and FQGNSA. The V gene lost 1 base and the J gene lost 6 bases, with 11 bases spanning the gap. CDR3 region: CASSLEAGRDTQYF. DNA for the CDR3: TGTGCCAGCAGCTTAGAAGCAGGGAGGGATACGCAGTATTTT.